Shown below are 27 T cell receptor beta chains from a single sample sequenced in a study of tumor and adjacent non-tumor tissue in lung cancer. No cell sorting was done before RNA was extracted from the tissue. Three rounds of nested PCR, following a modified ARM-PCR protocol, produced the TCRbeta library. From the multiplex PCR reads, TCRdb called clonotypes with MiXCR, one entry per CDR3 protein. The sample has under 150,000 distinct CDR3 sequences, roughly 70% seen once. The sample comprised lung tumor tissue. The receptor set was obtained from a man between 60 and 75 years old with small cell lung cancer.

Points on this clonotype: A read error may explain this, as a much larger clone is one base away. The limits of the CDR3 on the DNA are not certain, so only TCRdb's listed CDR3 is given. V and J are TRBV20-1 and TRBJ1-1; the table gives TRBD1 as D, unverified against the DNA. From its first to its last residue, the CDR3 has 16 amino acids. Germline V gene sequence: CDR1 DFQATT, CDR2 SNEGSKA (reference sequence). The CDR3 here is CSARGWGQGAGTEASF.

As to this clonotype: One end of the junction fails to match germline, which may point to a read error. This chain joins TRBV6-5 and TRBJ2-5; possibly TRBD1 or TRBD2 for D (6 bases each). The length of the CDR3 is 14 residues. The germline CDR1 and CDR2 sequences are MNHEY and SVGAGI. DNA of the CDR3: TGTGCCAGCTGTTACTCGGGGGCGCAAAAGACTCAGTACTTC. Encoded protein: CASCYSGAQKTQYF.

The chain employs TRBV29-1 and TRBJ2-1, with 16 bases that match TRBD2. The trim removed 7 bases at V and 9 bases at J, leaving 6 bases unmatched. Germline loops: CDR1 SQVTM, CDR2 ANQGSEA. CDR3 length: 14 amino acids. The CDR3 DNA is TGCAGCGGGGGACTAGCGGGAGGGGCAAGTGAGCAGTTCTTC. Protein: CSGGLAGGASEQFF.

In its sample, this clonotype was seen a few times. V usage is TRBV5-5 and J usage is TRBJ2-7, with a tentative D call TRBD1 (5 bases). The CDR3 runs to 16 residues. Germline V gene sequence: CDR1 SGHKS, CDR2 YYEKEE (reference sequence). V was shortened by 3 bases and J by 1 base, with 17 bases between the two germline ends. The CDR3, as DNA: TGTGCCAGCAGCTGGTTGACGACAGAAGGATCCTACGAGCAGTACGTC. Its protein is CASSWLTTEGSYEQYV.

As for this clonotype: One junction end does not reproduce the germline sequence, and a read error may be involved. The gene calls are TRBV30 and TRBJ2-1; D is possibly TRBD2 (6 bases). Germline-derived CDR1 and CDR2 are GTSNPN and SVGIG (reference sequence). CDR3 size: 16 residues. As DNA, the CDR3 is TGTGCGTGGACCATAGGGGAGCAGGAGGGCCAGAATGAGCAGTTCTTC. Its translation: CAWTIGEQEGQNEQFF.

The chain combines TRBV20-1 with TRBJ2-1, with 9 bases that match TRBD1. J lost 9 bases, V lost 0 bases, and 9 bases had no gene match. Germline V CDR1 and CDR2: DFQATT, SNEGSKA (reference sequence). The length of the CDR3 is 15 residues. CDR3 sequence reads: CSAREQETGGFEQFF. The CDR3 coding sequence is TGCAGTGCTAGAGAACAAGAGACAGGGGGTTTTGAGCAGTTCTTC.

Points on this clonotype: It is likely a read error, because the conserved phenylalanine at the end of the CDR3 is missing. The V call is TRBV30, the J call TRBJ2-3, with a possible D match to TRBD2 (6 bases). This CDR3 spans 15 amino acids. Germline V gene lookup returns CDR1 GTSNPN and CDR2 SVGIG (reference sequence). Trimming left V 3 bases short and J 2 bases short, with 15 bases between. CDR3 loop: CAWSPPGGNTDTQYL. The CDR3, as DNA: TGTGCCTGGAGCCCCCCTGGGGGGAACACAGATACGCAGTATTTA.

With respect to this clonotype: In this CDR3 the conserved last residue, phenylalanine or tryptophan, is missing, so a read error is likely. V is TRBV29-1 and J is TRBJ1-2; D not resolved. Per the germline V gene, CDR1 is SQVTM and CDR2 is ANQGSEA. CDR3 length: 12 amino acids. V was clipped by 5 bases and J by 1 base, with 8 bases between them. CDR3 sequence: CSVLYGNYGYTS. The CDR3 coding sequence is TGCAGCGTTTTATACGGTAACTATGGCTACACCTCC.

This chain connects TRBV20-1 to TRBJ2-1; D perhaps matches TRBD2 (5 bases). The CDR3 consists of 14 residues. V lost 5 bases and J 10 bases, leaving 21 bases between the germline ends. Germline V gene data show CDR1 as DFQATT and CDR2 as SNEGSKA (reference sequence). The CDR3: CSALRSGHPIEQFF. In nucleotides, the CDR3 is TGCAGTGCTCTCCGGAGCGGCCACCCCATCGAGCAGTTCTTC.

Note on this clonotype: The conserved phenylalanine or tryptophan normally closing the CDR3 is absent here, so this likely arose from a read error. The rearrangement joins TRBV12-3 or TRBV12-4 to TRBJ2-2, with TRBD1 matching 8 bases. With 8 bases clipped from V and 1 base from J, the junction kept 15 bases outside the gene matches. There are 18 residues in the CDR3. The CDR3 reads CASSRTGSGAGNTGELFL. CDR3 in DNA: TGTGCCAGCTCTAGGACAGGGTCTGGTGCGGGGAACACCGGGGAGCTGTTTTTA.

This clonotype was seen a single time. Just one base apart from a much larger clone, this may be a read error. V and J are TRBV6-5 and TRBJ2-1, with D maybe TRBD1 (5 bases). Trimming took 7 bases from V and 0 from J, leaving 16 bases between them. Germline CDR1 MNHEY, CDR2 SVGAGI. The CDR3 loop spans 16 amino acids. The CDR3 region is CASKRGRASSYNEQFF. CDR3 nucleotides: TGTGCCAGCAAACGAGGCAGGGCGAGCTCCTACAATGAGCAGTTCTTC.

With respect to this clonotype: Mismatch with germline at one junction end may stem from a read error. CDR3 in DNA: TGTACCAGCAGCTTAGGCGGGAGGTCTTACAATGAGCAGTTCTTC. It codes for CTSSLGGRSYNEQFF. The genes are TRBV11-3 and TRBJ2-1, with 8 nucleotides matching TRBD2. This CDR3 is 15 amino acids long. Looked up from germline, CDR1 is SGHNT and CDR2 is YENEEA.

The J gene is TRBJ2-2, the V gene TRBV11-2; a weak D match, TRBD2 (6 bases). This CDR3 has 18 amino acids. Germline CDR1 is SGHAT and CDR2 is FQNNGV. Trimming removed 1 base at V and 5 bases at J, with 20 bases between. DNA for the CDR3: TGTGCCAGCAGCTTAGTCACACTACCGGGAGCTAGGACCGGGGAGCTGTTTTTT. It codes for CASSLVTLPGARTGELFF.

This rearrangement joins TRBV20-1 to TRBJ1-4; D may be TRBD1 (6 bases). V lost 6 bases and J lost 12, with 20 bases in between. CDR3 size: 13 residues. Germline V gene data show CDR1 as DFQATT and CDR2 as SNEGSKA (reference sequence). CDR3 amino acids: CSAIDTGLKQLFF. CDR3 DNA: TGCAGTGCAATAGATACAGGGCTGAAACAACTGTTTTTT.

As to this clonotype: The junction departs from the called germline gene at one end, perhaps through a read error. The V call is TRBV6-6, the J call TRBJ2-2; 8 nucleotides match TRBD2. CDR3 size: 15 residues. From germline, CDR1 is MNHNY and CDR2 SVGAGI (reference sequence). CDR3 sequence (DNA): TGTGTCAGCAGTTACACCGGGAGGGGCACCAGGGAGCTGTTTTTT. Translation gives CVSSYTGRGTRELFF.

Remarks on this clonotype: A much larger clonotype is one base distant, so this may be a read error. The V call is TRBV20-1, the J call TRBJ2-1, with D hard to call. With 1 base removed from V and 0 bases from J, the gap between germline ends came to 10 bases. CDR1 DFQATT and CDR2 SNEGSKA come from the germline V gene (reference sequence). The CDR3 is made up of 15 amino acids. CDR3: CSARVSFSSYNEQFF. Here the CDR3 DNA reads TGCAGTGCTAGAGTCTCCTTCAGCTCCTACAATGAGCAGTTCTTC.

This clonotype appeared a few times. The J gene is TRBJ2-1, the V gene TRBV4-1; either TRBD1 or TRBD2 may supply D (5 bases each). Trimming stripped 0 bases from V and 11 bases from J, with 14 bases between. The germline gives CDR1 MGHRA, CDR2 YSYEKL. The CDR3 is 14 amino acids. CDR3 nucleotide sequence: TGCGCCAGCAGCCAAGATCGGGGACCTCGGCAGCAGTTCTTC. It codes for CASSQDRGPRQQFF.

Concerning this clonotype: Germline and junction disagree at one end, which may indicate a read error. This chain links TRBV11-2 with TRBJ2-1, with 9 nucleotides matching TRBD2. CDR3 size: 15 residues. The germline V gene has CDR1 SGHAT and CDR2 FQNNGV. The CDR3, as DNA: TGTGCCAGCAGCTCTGCTAGCGGGACCCACAATGAGCAGTTTTTC. Its protein product is CASSSASGTHNEQFF.

This clonotype turned up a few times. The rearrangement uses TRBV29-1 and TRBJ1-2, with D possibly being TRBD1 (6 bases). This CDR3 region has 12 residues. Germline CDR1 is SQVTM and CDR2 is ANQGSEA. V was trimmed by 2 bases and J by 8 bases, leaving 12 bases between them. The CDR3 DNA sequence: TGCAGCGTTGAATCGGGGGCGCGGGGCTACACCTTC. Amino acid sequence: CSVESGARGYTF.

This chain uses TRBV11-2 with TRBJ2-1, with a tentative D call TRBD2 (6 bases). This CDR3 contains 17 residues. Between the trimmed V and J ends, which lost 4 bases and 14 bases, there was a span of 30 bases. The germline V gene has CDR1 SGHAT and CDR2 FQNNGV. CDR3 nucleotide sequence: TGTGCCAGCAGCTCCTGGTTAGGAGGGGCGCAGGGAGAGACCAAGTTCTTC. This sequence encodes CASSSWLGGAQGETKFF.

As concerns this clonotype: A much larger clone differs by one base, so this may be a read error. This sequence joins TRBV5-6 and TRBJ2-1; D unclear. This CDR3 has 13 amino acids. The germline gives CDR1 SGHDT, CDR2 YYEEEE. CDR3 sequence (DNA): TGTGCAAGCAACTACGCGTCCTACAATGAGCAGTTCTTC. Its protein product is CASNYASYNEQFF. Together with reference TRBV5-6 and TRBJ2-1, the CDR3 gives the full variable domain: DAGVTQSPTHLIKTRGQQVTLRCSPKSGHDTVSWYQQALGQGPQFIFQYYEEEERQRGNFPDRFSGHQFPNYSSELNVNALLLGDSALYLCASNYASYNEQFFGPGTRLTVL.

The V call is TRBV11-3, the J call TRBJ2-6; 8 nucleotides match TRBD1. The germline gives CDR1 SGHNT, CDR2 YENEEA. The CDR3 extends over 14 amino acids. Trimming at V came to 5 bases and at J to 11 bases, leaving 8 bases not matched to a gene. CDR3: CASSQGAGADVLTF. In DNA form, the CDR3 reads TGTGCCAGCAGCCAGGGGGCTGGAGCCGACGTCCTGACTTTC.

V is TRBV11-2 and J is TRBJ2-1; D unclear. The V and J ends lost 10 bases and 0 bases respectively, with 22 bases between them. This CDR3 region has 17 residues. Germline V gene lookup returns CDR1 SGHAT and CDR2 FQNNGV. CDR3 loop: CAITLIGNVLSYNEQFF. DNA for the CDR3: TGTGCCATCACCTTGATAGGGAACGTTCTCTCCTACAATGAGCAGTTCTTC.

This clonotype came up many times. The DNA for the CDR3 is TGTGCCAGCAGTTACGGGGACAGTGGGGAGCAGTTCTTC. The encoded protein is CASSYGDSGEQFF. This rearrangement joins TRBV6-6 to TRBJ2-1, with TRBD1 matching 7 bases. CDR1 MNHNY and CDR2 SVGAGI come from the germline V gene (reference sequence). V lost 2 bases, J lost 10 bases, and 5 bases stayed unmatched. The CDR3 is 13 residues long.

This clonotype was seen a single time. The chain has TRBV11-2 and TRBJ2-7; D may match TRBD1 or TRBD2 (5 bases each). Germline V gene sequence: CDR1 SGHAT, CDR2 FQNNGV. The CDR3 extends over 15 amino acids. CDR3: CASSLRGSLSGERYV. CDR3 coding DNA: TGTGCCAGCAGCTTAAGGGGTTCCCTTTCTGGGGAGCGGTACGTC.

Comment on this clonotype: Without the conserved terminal phenylalanine or tryptophan, this CDR3 likely stems from a read error. The V gene is TRBV11-3, the J gene TRBJ2-7; 7 nucleotides agree with TRBD2. After removal of 2 bases from V and 5 bases from J, the junction contained 12 bases not matched to a gene. Germline CDR1 and CDR2: SGHNT and YENEEA. The CDR3 runs to 16 residues. The CDR3 DNA sequence: TGTGCCAGCAGCTTACGGCTAGCGGAAGCTGATCACGAGCAGTACTCC. Translating it yields CASSLRLAEADHEQYS.

A note on this clonotype: Lacking the conserved final phenylalanine or tryptophan, this CDR3 likely reflects a read error. No DNA is shown, since the ends of the CDR3 on it are uncertain; the CDR3 is the one TCRdb lists. This CDR3 reads CNARAPGPLVL. The rearrangement uses TRBV20-1 and TRBJ2-1; the table's D call of TRBD2 was not tested on the DNA. Germline V gives CDR1 DFQATT, CDR2 SNEGSKA (reference sequence). The CDR3 is 11 residues long, ends included.